This T cell receptor (beta chain) appears in the sequencing data of a study of T cells after yellow fever vaccination. As TCR cDNA was made by 5'RACE template switching, a universal primer site and UMIs were added. TCRdb used MiXCR to reprocess the 5' RACE reads, holding one entry per CDR3 protein. The sample includes approximately 250,000 distinct CDR3 sequences, approximately 3.5% of them seen just once. With 5 bases clipped from V and 4 bases from J, the junction kept 13 bases outside the gene matches. This CDR3 spans 17 amino acids. This clonotype appeared many times. Antigen: not known. Points from the study as a whole: Once the booster was given, most primary-vaccination clones reappeared, at more than 95% for CD4 and 88% for CD8. The secondary response was weaker but peaked faster, day 5 versus 15. FACS-sorted repertoires might harbor abundant contaminating clonotypes from the bulk population.

The V call is TRBV12-3 or TRBV12-4, the J call TRBJ2-3, with 9 positions matching TRBD2. The sample consisted of PBMCs, taken 15 days after the yellow fever booster vaccination. The sequence came from a man aged 18 to 29 who received the YFV17D yellow fever vaccine. CDR3 DNA: TGTGCCAGCAGTCTACCGGGGCAAGCGGGGGGCCCAGATACGCAGTATTTT. Translated: CASSLPGQAGGPDTQYF.